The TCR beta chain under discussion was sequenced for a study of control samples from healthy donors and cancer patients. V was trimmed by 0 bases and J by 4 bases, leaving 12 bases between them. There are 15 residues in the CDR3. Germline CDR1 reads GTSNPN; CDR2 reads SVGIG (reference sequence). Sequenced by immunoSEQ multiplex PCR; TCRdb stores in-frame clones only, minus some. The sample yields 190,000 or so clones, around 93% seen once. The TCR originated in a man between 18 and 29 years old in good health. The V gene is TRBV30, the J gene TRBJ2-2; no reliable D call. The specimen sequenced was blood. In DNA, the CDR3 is TGTGCCTGGAGTGTACCTGTCCCCAGCACCGGGGAGCTGTTTTTT. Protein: CAWSVPVPSTGELFF.